A single T cell receptor (beta chain) is shown here with its context. The antigen remains undetermined. The data stem from a study of cytomegalovirus exposure and HLA in healthy donors. In the PCR, 60 Vbeta and 13 Jbeta primers were used. Produced via immunoSEQ multiplex PCR; TCRdb's table is partial and in-frame only. The repertoire holds 150,000 or so clones, with around 81% as singletons. Study-wide points: The later analysis indicated that the majority of CMV-associated TCR beta chains appeared HLA-restricted. Specificity of a few CMV-associated chains for CMV antigens was verified in vitro.

Germline V gene lookup returns CDR1 MNHNS and CDR2 SASEGT. The CDR3 sequence is 13 residues long. V shed 7 bases and J shed 7 bases, with 16 bases lying between them. The clonotype originates from a woman between 40 and 55 years old in good health and CMV-seronegative. The sequenced sample was PBMCs. The chain employs TRBV6-1 and TRBJ1-1, with D tentatively TRBD1 (6 bases). The CDR3 coding sequence is TGTGCCAGCAATCTCATTGAACAGGGTGAAGCTTTCTTT. Translation: CASNLIEQGEAFF.